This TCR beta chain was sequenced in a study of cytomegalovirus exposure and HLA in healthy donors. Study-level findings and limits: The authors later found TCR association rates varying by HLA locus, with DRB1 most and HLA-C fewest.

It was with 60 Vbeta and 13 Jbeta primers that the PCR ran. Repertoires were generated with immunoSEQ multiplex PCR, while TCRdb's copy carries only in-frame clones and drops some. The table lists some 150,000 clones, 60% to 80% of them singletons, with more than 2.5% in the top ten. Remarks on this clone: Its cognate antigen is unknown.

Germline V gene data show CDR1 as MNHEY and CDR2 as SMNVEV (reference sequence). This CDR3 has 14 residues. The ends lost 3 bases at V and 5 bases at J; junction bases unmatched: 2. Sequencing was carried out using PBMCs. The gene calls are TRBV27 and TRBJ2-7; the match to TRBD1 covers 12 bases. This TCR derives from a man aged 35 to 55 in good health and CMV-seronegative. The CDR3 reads CASSFGTGGHEQYF. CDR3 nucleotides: TGTGCCAGCAGTTTTGGGACAGGGGGCCACGAGCAGTACTTC.